This T cell receptor (beta chain) was sequenced for a study of cytomegalovirus exposure and HLA in healthy donors (dated by TCRdb to about 2017). About the investigation overall: According to an earlier analysis of 587 of the donors, 150 million to 200 million T cells yielded roughly 110 million unique TCR beta sequences and around 300 Gb of sequence data. To study patterns of TCR occurrence, a later analysis re-analyzed previously published TCR beta repertoires from several hundred donors and added high-resolution HLA genotyping. The study aimed to test whether signatures of past pathogen exposure could be identified by cataloging public T cell receptors. The genetic ancestry cluster associated with self-reported Caucasian donors included roughly four fifths of the roughly 400 genotyped donors. In the later analysis, no new phenotypic data were used to find candidate immune exposures; instead, reliance was placed on TCR beta sequences and their occurrence across donors. Class I and class II HLA loci were covered by the typing at four-digit resolution. High-throughput TCR immunosequencing, statistical association of individual TCRs with disease status, and machine learning were combined to predict cytomegalovirus infection status. About 280 gigabases of sequencing data and roughly 80 million unique TCR sequences made up an early release that covered under 750 HLA-typed donors. Genome-wide SNP genotypes for about three fifths of the roughly 670 donors were used in a later genetic analysis, which treated that subset as a discovery cohort. The number of typed donors differed by locus: about 620-630 for A, B, C, DRB1 and DQB1; approximately 520 for DQA1; around 610 for DPA1; and some 470 for DPB1. Among some 400 genotyped donors of the cohort, an average of about 220,000 unique TCR beta nucleotide sequences was sequenced per donor, of which approximately 19% were non-productive. Every discovery cohort repertoire had been produced on one sequencing platform. To decide whether each TCR beta V gene segment behaved as functional or pseudogenic, an earlier analysis of some 600 of the donors relied on high-throughput TCR beta sequencing. Along with the roughly 670-subject first cohort, a separate validation cohort of about 110 different subjects was used. Donor age, sex, ethnicity and CMV serostatus were compiled together with the repertoire data. The study used immunosequencing to profile the T cell repertoires of 600 to 850 subjects and linked those repertoires to cytomegalovirus serostatus. Roughly 5 DR-DQ haplotypes were handled as single units for association and clustering, since linkage in the cohort was strong.

Relative to germline, V is missing 4 bases and J is missing 6 bases, with 9 bases of the junction outside any gene match. CDR3 length: 15 amino acids, cysteine to phenylalanine. This entry keeps only the CDR3 DNA: 45 bases, framed from base 1. Reading the germline V gene gives CDR1 MGHRA and CDR2 YSYEKL. The cohort consisted of approximately 690 healthy bone marrow donors. Cohort members were all nominally healthy when sampled, although unrecorded immune exposures were likely present. The donor was CMV seronegative and belonged to the group of 352 seronegative cohort members. A peripheral blood sample was collected from each donor, and TCR beta sequencing was performed on peripheral blood mononuclear cells. The Qiagen DNeasy Blood Extraction Kit was used to extract genomic DNA from the blood cell samples. Libraries were made using the immunoSEQ multiplex PCR assay. The multiplex PCR relied on a mix of 60 forward primers for TCR Vbeta segments and 13 reverse primers for TCR Jbeta segments. The CDR3 region of rearranged TCR beta genes was amplified from genomic DNA by a multiplex PCR assay. The Illumina HiSeq System was used to sequence the amplified TCR beta libraries as 87-base-pair reads. In the original analysis: A later analysis counted some 74 million unique TCR beta chains across the 666 repertoires, and some 11 million of these chains were shared by at least two donors. Raw reads were error-corrected and collapsed into unique sequences by a nearest-neighbor algorithm in which closely related sequences were merged to remove PCR and sequencing errors. V, D and J gene segments were assigned by aligning CDR3 sequences to IMGT reference sequences. For a sequence to be retained, a match of at least six nucleotides to both a V gene segment and a J gene segment was required. Rearrangements were called productive when the CDR3 lacked stop codons and stayed in frame with V and J; all others were non-productive. Following IMGT convention, CDR3 was defined as the stretch from the second conserved V-encoded cysteine up to the conserved J-encoded phenylalanine. In an earlier analysis of around 640 of the donors, sequences lacking an unambiguous match to a single V gene segment were excluded. An earlier analysis of under 750 of the donors called V segments functional above 56.7% productive rearrangements and segregating when the between-donor standard deviation exceeded 5%. A statistical classification framework was built to diagnose cytomegalovirus status from the catalog of TCR beta chain sequences. In a later analysis, V and J genes were assigned by comparing TCR nucleotide sequences against IMGT/GENE-DB human TR gene sequences. The TCRdist pipeline was used in a later analysis to assign CDR3 sequences and most-parsimonious VDJ recombination scenarios. In a later analysis, every TCR beta chain was defined by the combination of its CDR3 amino acid sequence and its V-gene family, and reads without a unique V-gene family were dropped. In a later analysis, some 600 highly shared, low-generation-probability nucleotide sequences were removed to address suspected cross-contamination and a sequencing artifact. In a later analysis, a clonal expansion index was calculated for each public chain from normalized within-repertoire ranks of inferred template counts. In a later analysis, generation probabilities were computed using a VDJ recombination model fitted to out-of-frame rearrangements, and the results were checked against IGoR. In a later analysis, TCR-TCR, TCR-HLA and TCR-CMV co-occurrence was scored with hypergeometric tests, and a repertoire-size bias correction was applied to TCR pairs. In a later analysis, false discovery rates were estimated by permuting HLA or CMV assignments 20 times. In a later analysis, co-occurring TCRs were grouped using DBSCAN, and TCRdist sequence similarity was added for clustering within HLA-allele-positive subsets. For co-occurrence clustering, repertoires with fewer than 30,000 or more than 120,000 public chains were excluded, along with four to six repertoires with anomalous nucleotide sharing. TCRdb re-hosts the immuneACCESS table, in-frame sequences only. Its copies lack some clones; in the studies checked, an unresolved V gene accounts for under half of them, and the cause for the rest is not known. The DNA was the basis for D and trimming; V, J and clone size are from that table. For this sample, the table gives some 75,000 clones. Of the sample, around 5% falls within the top ten clones.

Study-wide findings and limitations: An association between a missense DCLRE1C variant and V-gene and J-gene trimming of TCR beta chains was found in a later genetic analysis and replicated in an independent cohort. A further reported finding was that TCR beta sequences accurately predicted the HLA-A and HLA-B alleles for most subjects in the first cohort. Linkage disequilibrium might explain the correlated functional status among segregating V segments, but an unknown experimental factor could not be ruled out. Approximately 16 rarely observed V segments, including chromosome 9 orphons, were excluded from the earlier analysis of several hundred of the donors because counts were too low. A later analysis found that HLA-associated TCR beta chains were more clonally expanded and had lower generation probabilities than equally common non-associated chains. HLA typing was unavailable for some donors at each locus, so association tests used only the typed subset. Only TCR beta chains were sequenced in this cohort, and the absence of alpha or paired-chain data limited detectable features. For the cohort, immune exposure information was limited to CMV serostatus. While some public TCRs were present in many individuals, most TCR sequences turned up only very rarely across donors. The 87-base-pair reads could not distinguish some IMGT-functional V segments, including TRBV6-2 and TRBV6-3, so those segments were excluded. A later analysis found that TCR association rates varied across HLA loci, with DRB1 alleles showing the most associated TCRs and HLA-C alleles the fewest. In the study, 150 to 200 TCR beta chains were listed as associated with cytomegalovirus. A cluster of highly shared sequence variants was judged likely to represent a technical artifact of the sequencing pipeline. The classifier was reported to diagnose cytomegalovirus status with high specificity and sensitivity in both the original and validation cohorts. The presence/absence analyses assumed that sequencing depth was roughly uniform across donors, and that assumption may not be true. In an earlier analysis of about 550 of the donors, most TCR beta V segments were observed in productive rearrangements about 90% or about 30% of the time, broadly matching IMGT annotations. According to a later genetic analysis, donors in an Asian-associated ancestry cluster had fewer N-insertions in productive TCRs than the roughly 700-donor mean. A few of the identified cytomegalovirus-associated TCR beta chains were confirmed in vitro to be specific for cytomegalovirus antigens. In a later analysis, most CMV-associated TCR beta chains were found to appear HLA-restricted, with HLA associations seemingly driven largely by CMV exposure. The authors suggested that the approach could potentially be generalized to other disease states and immunological phenotypes. Several of the top co-occurrence clusters appeared to be linked to parvovirus B19, influenza, CMV and Epstein-Barr virus, according to a later analysis. Assigning TCR associations to individual alleles was difficult when HLA alleles, especially DR and DQ, strongly co-occurred. A later analysis associated 16,951 TCR beta sequences with specific HLA alleles at a false discovery rate of 0.05.

As regards this clone: Its antigen remains unidentified.

The chain was built from TRBV4-1 and TRBJ1-5; 7 of the junction bases match TRBD1. The sequencing sample was made of PBMCs. This TCR was recovered from a man aged 40-49 years in good health and CMV-seronegative. The DNA sequence is TGCGCCAGCAGCCCAGACAGGGTGACAGGTCAGCCCCAGCATTTT. Its protein product is CASSPDRVTGQPQHF.